Here is one T cell receptor (beta chain) with its context. Antigen unknown. The source of the sample is a study of response to subunit inactivated influenza vaccine. Points from the study as a whole: Authors suggested few new T cells are recruited by each seasonal influenza vaccination.

TCRdb used MiXCR to reprocess the RT-PCR reads, holding one entry per CDR3 protein. The table has 590,000 or so distinct CDR3 sequences, around 13% seen once. Germline V gives CDR1 LNHNV, CDR2 YYDKDF (reference sequence). The ends lost 5 bases at V and 1 base at J; junction bases unmatched: 8. This CDR3 spans 15 amino acids. V is TRBV15 and J is TRBJ2-7; 7 bases are a match to TRBD1. The TCR originated in a man in his fifties or sixties who received an inactivated influenza vaccine. The source material was PBMCs from blood, sampled less than 15 days before vaccination. The CDR3, as DNA: TGTGCCACCAGCCGCCGACAGGGCCGTTCCTACGAGCAGTACTTC. Residues: CATSRRQGRSYEQYF.